The 2 T cell receptor beta chains in this list originate from one sample, sequenced in a study of coeliac disease. Profiling relied on immunoSEQ multiplex PCR, and the TCRdb table lists in-frame clones only, not all of them. The sample records 2,700 or so clones, around 49% being singletons. The sequenced sample was intraepithelial lymphocytes from the gut. The origin of the receptors is a man between 60 and 75 years old with celiac disease on a gluten-free diet.

The genes are TRBV7-9 and TRBJ1-2; no clear D gene. With 1 base removed from V and 4 bases from J, the gap between germline ends came to 13 bases. CDR3 length equals 15 residues. Germline-derived CDR1 and CDR2 are SEHNR and FQNEAQ (reference sequence). The CDR3: CASSLGFRPGYGYTF. The CDR3 DNA reads as TGTGCCAGCAGCTTAGGATTCCGCCCCGGCTATGGCTACACCTTC. Looking up the rest from reference TRBV7-9 and TRBJ1-2 gives the full variable domain: DTGVSQNPRHKITKRGQNVTFRCDPISEHNRLYWYRQTLGQGPEFLTYFQNEAQLEKSRLLSDRFSAERPKGSFSTLEIQRTEQGDSAMYLCASSLGFRPGYGYTFGSGTRLTVV.

A few counts support this clone. CDR3 sequence: CASMPAVQSYGYTF. The CDR3 nucleotides are TGTGCCAGCATGCCAGCGGTACAGAGCTATGGCTACACCTTC. V and J are TRBV27 and TRBJ1-2; no definite D call. The length of the CDR3 is 14 residues. CDR1 is MNHEY, CDR2 SMNVEV, per germline (reference sequence). V lost 7 bases to trimming and J lost 4 bases, with 16 bases between them.